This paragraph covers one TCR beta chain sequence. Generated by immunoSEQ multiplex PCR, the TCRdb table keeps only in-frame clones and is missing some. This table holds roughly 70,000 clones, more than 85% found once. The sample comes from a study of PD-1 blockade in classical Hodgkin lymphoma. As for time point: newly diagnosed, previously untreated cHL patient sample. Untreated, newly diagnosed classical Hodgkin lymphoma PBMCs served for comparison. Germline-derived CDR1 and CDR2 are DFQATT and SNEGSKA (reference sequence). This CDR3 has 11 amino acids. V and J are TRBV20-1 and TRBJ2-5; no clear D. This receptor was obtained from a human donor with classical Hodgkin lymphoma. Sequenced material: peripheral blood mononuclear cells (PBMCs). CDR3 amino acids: CGFLEQETQYF. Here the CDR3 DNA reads TGCGGCTTCTTAGAACAAGAGACCCAGTACTTC.